Shown below are 23 T cell receptor beta chains from a single sample sequenced in a study of siplizumab effects on memory and regulatory T cells. Produced via immunoSEQ multiplex PCR; TCRdb's table is partial and in-frame only. The data hold just under 85,000 clones, with 87% observed a single time. The sample taken for sequencing was Tregs sorted from blood. The source is a human donor in good health.

For the CDR3, the DNA is TGTGCCAGCAGTTATCCGGCAGGGAGTGGAGGTGAGCAGTTCTTC. Residues: CASSYPAGSGGEQFF. The genes are TRBV6-6 and TRBJ2-1, with D perhaps assigned TRBD1 or TRBD2 (5 bases each). CDR3 length equals 15 residues. Germline V CDR1 and CDR2: MNHNY, SVGAGI (reference sequence). V lost 3 bases to trimming and J lost 9 bases, with 18 bases between them.

This clone was detected only a few times. J is TRBJ2-7 and V is TRBV7-7; tentatively, D is TRBD2 (5 bases). The V end was cut by 1 base, the J end by 2 bases, with 6 bases between. The germline V gene has CDR1 SSHAT and CDR2 FNYEAQ (reference sequence). The CDR3 length is 13 residues. The CDR3 spells CASSLGETYEQYF. CDR3 bases: TGTGCCAGCAGCTTAGGGGAGACCTACGAGCAGTACTTC. Filled out from reference TRBV7-7 and TRBJ2-7, the complete variable domain reads GAGVSQSPRYKVTKRGQDVTLRCDPISSHATLYWYQQALGQGPEFLTYFNYEAQPDKSGLPSDRFSAERPEGSISTLTIQRTEQRDSAMYRCASSLGETYEQYFGPGTRLTVT.

The chain links TRBV27 to TRBJ1-6, with 10 bases matching TRBD1. From germline, CDR1 is MNHEY and CDR2 SMNVEV (reference sequence). The length of the CDR3 is 16 residues. The V gene end was trimmed by 6 bases and the J gene end by 7 bases; junction bases not matched to a gene: 9. The CDR3 protein is CASRGGQGTGNSPLHF. CDR3 coding DNA: TGTGCCAGCAGGGGGGGACAGGGGACGGGAAATTCACCCCTCCACTTT.

The rearrangement uses TRBV6-1 and TRBJ2-7; TRBD1 might be the D (5 bases). Germline CDR1 reads MNHNS; CDR2 reads SASEGT. V was cut by 3 bases and J by 3 bases, with 12 bases left in between. The CDR3 is 14 amino acids. The CDR3 is CASSDRQFLYEQYF. CDR3 coding DNA: TGTGCCAGCAGTGATAGACAGTTCCTCTACGAGCAGTACTTC.

This clone was counted a single time. J is TRBJ1-2 and V is TRBV21-1. TRBV21-1 is termed a pseudogene. The CDR3 spans 9 residues. As DNA, the CDR3 is TGTGCCAGCGGCGCTTTATACACCTTC. Encoded protein: CASGALYTF.

The chain combines TRBV19 with TRBJ1-2; TRBD1 might be the D (5 bases). Looked up from germline, CDR1 is LNHDA and CDR2 is SQIVND (reference sequence). CDR3 length equals 14 residues. V was pared by 4 bases and J by 2 bases, with 11 bases between. This chain's CDR3 is CASSKLRANYGYTF. The CDR3 nucleotides read TGTGCCAGTAGTAAACTCAGGGCGAACTATGGCTACACCTTC.

The genes are TRBV28 and TRBJ2-7; 7 nucleotides agree with TRBD2. The CDR3 extends over 17 amino acids. J was trimmed by 4 bases and V by 3 bases; bases with no gene match: 15. Looked up from germline, CDR1 is MDHEN and CDR2 is SYDVKM. CDR3 bases: TGTGCCAGCAGTTTTTCCTCCACCAGCGGGGCAGGGTACGAGCAGTACTTC. As protein: CASSFSSTSGAGYEQYF.

The chain uses TRBV18 and TRBJ2-3; D call uncertain. The CDR3 contains 15 residues. The V gene's germline CDR1 is KGHSH and CDR2 LQKENI. V was clipped by 1 base and J by 0 bases, with 8 bases between them. CDR3: CASSPQGLSTDTQYF. CDR3 DNA sequence: TGTGCCAGCTCACCACAAGGGCTTAGCACAGATACGCAGTATTTT.

The chain combines TRBV5-6 with TRBJ2-7; 10 bases match TRBD2. J lost 0 bases, V lost 2 bases, and 2 bases had no gene match. Per germline, CDR1 SGHDT and CDR2 YYEEEE. The CDR3 sequence is 15 residues long. As DNA, the CDR3 is TGTGCCAGCAGCTTCCTAGCGGGGGACTCCTACGAGCAGTACTTC. Amino acid sequence: CASSFLAGDSYEQYF.

The V and J genes are TRBV6-6 and TRBJ2-7; D perhaps matches TRBD2 (5 bases). V lost 11 bases and J lost 5, with 19 bases in between. This CDR3 has 13 amino acids. Germline lookup yields CDR1 MNHNY and CDR2 SVGAGI (reference sequence). The CDR3 spells CASKTGRGNEQYF. As DNA, the CDR3 is TGTGCCTCAAAGACGGGGAGAGGAAACGAGCAGTACTTC.

A remark on this clone: At one end, the junction sequence differs from germline, possibly due to a read error. The chain recombines TRBV9 with TRBJ2-7, with 7 bases lining up with TRBD2. This CDR3 spans 14 amino acids. Germline CDR1 SGDLS, CDR2 YYNGEE. The CDR3 DNA reads as TGTGCCAGAAGCGTAGGGTCCATAGCGGGCGAGCAGTACTTC. Amino acid sequence: CARSVGSIAGEQYF.

The rearrangement uses TRBV7-2 and TRBJ2-3; weak D call: TRBD2 (6 bases). Trimming removed 7 bases at V and 1 base at J, with 9 bases between. Germline values: CDR1 SGHTA, CDR2 FQGNSA. The length of the CDR3 is 13 residues. The CDR3 DNA is TGTGCCAGCACCTGGGGGGGCACAGATACGCAGTATTTT. It codes for CASTWGGTDTQYF.

The chain couples TRBV27 to TRBJ1-2, with TRBD1 as a possible D gene (6 bases). CDR1 MNHEY and CDR2 SMNVEV come from the germline V gene (reference sequence). V gave up 6 bases and J gave up 2 bases, with 10 bases separating them. The CDR3 length is 13 residues. The CDR3 protein is CASSPTGNYGYTF. CDR3 in DNA: TGTGCCAGCAGCCCGACAGGAAACTATGGCTACACCTTC.

The V and J genes are TRBV7-2 and TRBJ1-1; TRBD1 might be the D (6 bases). CDR1 is SGHTA and CDR2 is FQGNSA in the germline V gene. The CDR3 is made up of 13 amino acids. V shed 5 bases and J shed 6 bases, with 13 bases lying between them. This CDR3 is CASSPLRGSEAFF. The CDR3, as DNA: TGTGCCAGCAGCCCATTAAGGGGGTCTGAAGCTTTCTTT.

In its sample, this clone was seen once. The genes are TRBV4-1 and TRBJ2-4; D might be TRBD1 (6 bases). Germline V gives CDR1 MGHRA, CDR2 YSYEKL. V dropped 0 bases and J dropped 3 bases, with 12 bases sitting between them. The CDR3 contains 16 residues. In nucleotides, the CDR3 is TGCGCCAGCAGCCAAGAACAGGGTGGAGTCAAAAACATTCAGTACTTC. This codes for CASSQEQGGVKNIQYF.

This chain joins TRBV10-3 and TRBJ2-7; 8 bases fit TRBD2. V lost 4 bases and J lost 2; bases outside the gene matches: 4. The CDR3 contains 14 residues. Germline CDR1 reads ENHRY; CDR2 reads SYGVKD. The CDR3 protein is CAISGGGGPYEQYF. CDR3 nucleotide sequence: TGTGCCATCAGTGGGGGCGGGGGGCCCTACGAGCAGTACTTC.

The chain recombines TRBV28 with TRBJ2-2; 11 positions agree with TRBD1. Unmatched junction bases numbered 3, after V lost 11 bases and J lost 4 bases. From germline, CDR1 is MDHEN and CDR2 SYDVKM. The length of the CDR3 is 13 residues. The CDR3 protein is CAGGTGGTGELFF. The CDR3 DNA is TGTGCCGGGGGGACAGGGGGCACCGGGGAGCTGTTTTTT. Complete variable domain (other parts from reference TRBV28 and TRBJ2-2): DVKVTQSSRYLVKRTGEKVFLECVQDMDHENMFWYRQDPGLGLRLIYFSYDVKMKEKGDIPEGYSVSREKKERFSLILESASTNQTSMYLCAGGTGGTGELFFGEGSRLTVL.

The rearrangement uses TRBV5-4 and TRBJ2-1, with D possibly called TRBD1 or TRBD2 (6 bases each). Germline loops: CDR1 SGHNT, CDR2 YYREEE (reference sequence). Between the trimmed V and J ends, which lost 2 bases and 8 bases, there was a span of 14 bases. CDR3 size: 14 residues. CDR3 residues: CASSLGQGRHEQFF. CDR3 in DNA: TGTGCCAGCAGCTTAGGGCAGGGGAGGCATGAGCAGTTCTTC.

The V and J genes are TRBV7-2 and TRBJ2-7; TRBD2 aligns across 13 bases. CDR1 and CDR2 (germline): SGHTA, FQGNSA. V shed 5 bases, J shed 5 bases, and the junction held 12 bases outside the gene matches. CDR3 size: 17 residues. As DNA, the CDR3 is TGTGCCAGCAGCCCAGGCGGACTAGCGGGGGTCTTCGACGAGCAGTACTTC. Residues: CASSPGGLAGVFDEQYF.

This chain connects TRBV6-1 to TRBJ1-4; D is uncertain. V was pared by 3 bases and J by 15 bases, with 11 bases between. The CDR3 consists of 11 residues. Germline CDR1 is MNHNS and CDR2 is SASEGT. The CDR3 nucleotides are TGTGCCAGCAGTGAGGCCGATGTGTTGTTTTTT. Its protein product is CASSEADVLFF.

The gene calls are TRBV19 and TRBJ1-2; D may be TRBD1 (5 bases). Germline CDR1 is LNHDA and CDR2 is SQIVND (reference sequence). Trimming removed 5 bases from V and 2 bases from J, with 15 bases in between. The CDR3 has 15 residues. The CDR3 loop is CASSQPEPGNYGYTF. The CDR3 DNA sequence: TGTGCCAGTAGTCAACCCGAGCCAGGGAACTATGGCTACACCTTC.

The chain joins TRBV6-5 to TRBJ1-4; the D is unclear. V was shortened by 0 bases and J by 7 bases, with 12 bases between the two germline ends. This CDR3 region has 15 residues. Germline CDR1 MNHEY, CDR2 SVGAGI. The CDR3 spells CASSYSVGQVEKLFF. The CDR3, as DNA: TGTGCCAGCAGTTACTCGGTGGGCCAGGTTGAAAAACTGTTTTTT.

The chain has TRBV4-1 and TRBJ1-1; D perhaps matches TRBD1 (5 bases). Germline V lookup: CDR1 MGHRA, CDR2 YSYEKL. Trimming cost V 11 bases and J 7 bases, with 17 bases left between them. The CDR3 is 12 residues long. The CDR3 is CAAAWGTGEAFF. The CDR3, as DNA: TGCGCCGCTGCATGGGGGACGGGTGAAGCTTTCTTT.